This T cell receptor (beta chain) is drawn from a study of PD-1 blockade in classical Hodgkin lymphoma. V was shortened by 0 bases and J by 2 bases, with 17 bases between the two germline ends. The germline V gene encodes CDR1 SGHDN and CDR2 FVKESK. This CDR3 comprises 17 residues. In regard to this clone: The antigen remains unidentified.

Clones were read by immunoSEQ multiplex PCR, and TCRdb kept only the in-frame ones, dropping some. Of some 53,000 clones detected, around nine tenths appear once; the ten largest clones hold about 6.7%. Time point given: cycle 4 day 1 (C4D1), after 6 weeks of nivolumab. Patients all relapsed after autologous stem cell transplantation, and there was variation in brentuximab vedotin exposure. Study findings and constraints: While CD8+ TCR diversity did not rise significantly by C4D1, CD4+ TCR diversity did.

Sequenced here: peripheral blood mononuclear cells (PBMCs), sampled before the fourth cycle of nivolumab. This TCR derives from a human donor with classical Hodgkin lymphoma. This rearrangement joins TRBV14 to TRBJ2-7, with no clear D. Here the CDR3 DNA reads TGTGCCAGCAGCCAAGATCTTAGAAGGGAAAGGACCTACGAGCAGTACTTC. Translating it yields CASSQDLRRERTYEQYF.